The 15 T cell receptor beta chains reported below all come from one sample, sequenced in a study of blood T cell repertoires in COVID-19. Method: immunoSEQ multiplex PCR; TCRdb's copy keeps in-frame clones and lacks some. This sample has under 100,000 clones, with around 90% found just once. The sequenced material came from peripheral blood. These receptors all come from a man aged 35-49 years with acute or convalescent COVID-19.

V gene TRBV30 combines with J gene TRBJ2-3, with 7 bases that match TRBD2. CDR1 and CDR2 (germline): GTSNPN, SVGIG (reference sequence). The CDR3 has 15 amino acids. The trim removed 4 bases at V and 3 bases at J, leaving 10 bases unmatched. In nucleotides, the CDR3 is TGTGCCTGGAATGTCGGCGGGAGTTCTACAGATACGCAGTATTTT. It translates to CAWNVGGSSTDTQYF.

The CDR3 loop is CASSYNTGSTGELFF. Written as DNA, the CDR3 is TGTGCCAGCAGTTACAATACAGGGTCCACCGGGGAGCTGTTTTTT. The rearrangement joins TRBV6-5 to TRBJ2-2; possibly TRBD1 for D (6 bases). Trimming took 2 bases from V and 4 from J, leaving 11 bases between them. CDR1 is MNHEY and CDR2 is SVGAGI in the germline V gene. The CDR3 covers 15 residues.

The chain recombines TRBV9 with TRBJ1-2; D possibly corresponds to TRBD1 (6 bases). Trimming shortened V by 4 bases and J by 0 bases, and 16 bases separated the two germline ends. Germline values: CDR1 SGDLS, CDR2 YYNGEE. This CDR3 comprises 16 residues. The CDR3 reads CASSLLPEGANYGYTF. For the CDR3, the DNA is TGTGCCAGCAGCTTACTCCCAGAGGGGGCTAACTATGGCTACACCTTC. Using reference TRBV9 and TRBJ1-2 for the parts outside the CDR3, the full variable domain is DSGVTQTPKHLITATGQRVTLRCSPRSGDLSVYWYQQSLDQGLQFLIQYYNGEERAKGNILERFSAQQFPDLHSELNLSSLELGDSALYFCASSLLPEGANYGYTFGSGTRLTVV.

The rearrangement uses TRBV19 and TRBJ1-2; D is uncertain. Germline lookup yields CDR1 LNHDA and CDR2 SQIVND (reference sequence). The ends were cut back, 1 base at V and 7 bases at J, with 10 bases in the middle. The CDR3 spans 13 residues. Written as DNA, the CDR3 is TGTGCCAGTAGTATAGGAGGGCTCAGTGGCTACACCTTC. Translated: CASSIGGLSGYTF.

The genes are TRBV18 and TRBJ1-6, with 12 bases identical to TRBD1. The CDR3 is 18 amino acids. Germline CDR1 is KGHSH and CDR2 is LQKENI. V trimming: 0 bases; J trimming: 2 bases; junction bases outside the gene matches: 2. The CDR3 protein is CASSPPGTGGAYNSPLHF. The CDR3 nucleotides read TGTGCCAGCTCACCACCGGGGACAGGGGGCGCCTATAATTCACCCCTCCACTTT.

J is TRBJ2-1 and V is TRBV7-8, with D perhaps TRBD2 (5 bases). V lost 5 bases and J 12 bases, leaving 17 bases between the germline ends. This CDR3 is built from 13 residues. CDR1 and CDR2 (germline): SGHVS, FQNEAQ. CDR3 coding DNA: TGTGCCAGCAGCCGAACCCAGAACGGAGGGCAGTTCTTC. Translation gives CASSRTQNGGQFF.

The chain has TRBV15 and TRBJ1-2, with D hard to call. The CDR3 covers 15 residues. The germline V gene encodes CDR1 LNHNV and CDR2 YYDKDF (reference sequence). V lost 0 bases and J lost 5, with 13 bases in between. CDR3 sequence (DNA): TGTGCCACCAGCAGAGATGTTAGCTCCGGGTATGGCTACACCTTC. Its translation is CATSRDVSSGYGYTF.

In its sample, this clone was seen a few times. The chain uses TRBV10-2 and TRBJ1-3, with TRBD1 as a possible D gene (5 bases). This CDR3 contains 15 residues. V was shortened by 0 bases and J by 4 bases, with 10 bases between the two germline ends. CDR1 and CDR2 (germline): WSHSY, SAAADI. CDR3 in amino acids: CASSESSGLGNTIYF. The CDR3 DNA sequence: TGCGCCAGCAGTGAGTCCTCAGGGCTAGGAAACACCATATATTTT.

This clone appeared once. The chain carries TRBV6-5 and TRBJ2-7; weak D call: TRBD2 (5 bases). Germline-derived CDR1 and CDR2 are MNHEY and SVGAGI. V lost 2 bases to trimming and J lost 2 bases, with 10 bases between them. This CDR3 spans 14 amino acids. The CDR3 region has the DNA TGTGCCAGCAGTTACCGGAGGAGCGCCTACGAGCAGTACTTC. It specifies CASSYRRSAYEQYF.

In this sample, this clone turned up a few times. The chain couples TRBV28 to TRBJ2-5; TRBD1 is a possible D gene (6 bases). CDR1 and CDR2 (germline): MDHEN, SYDVKM. Between the trimmed V and J ends, which lost 4 bases and 0 bases, there was a span of 12 bases. This CDR3 is 15 amino acids long. In DNA form, the CDR3 reads TGTGCCAGCAGTTCCATCGACAGGTACCAAGAGACCCAGTACTTC. Its protein is CASSSIDRYQETQYF. Full variable domain (missing parts from reference TRBV28 and TRBJ2-5): DVKVTQSSRYLVKRTGEKVFLECVQDMDHENMFWYRQDPGLGLRLIYFSYDVKMKEKGDIPEGYSVSREKKERFSLILESASTNQTSMYLCASSSIDRYQETQYFGPGTRLLVL.

The CDR3: CASSIPGDVSYNEQFF. CDR3 DNA sequence: TGTGCCAGTAGTATCCCAGGGGACGTCTCCTACAATGAGCAGTTCTTC. This chain uses TRBV19 with TRBJ2-1, with a weak D call TRBD1 (6 bases). Germline loops: CDR1 LNHDA, CDR2 SQIVND (reference sequence). V was shortened by 3 bases and J by 0 bases, with 12 bases between the two germline ends. There are 16 residues in the CDR3.

The chain employs TRBV27 and TRBJ1-1; no definite D call. Trimming removed 6 bases from V and 1 base from J, with 9 bases in between. There are 13 residues in the CDR3. Germline V gene lookup returns CDR1 MNHEY and CDR2 SMNVEV (reference sequence). CDR3 amino acids: CASRLGGNTEAFF. The CDR3 DNA is TGTGCCAGCAGATTAGGAGGGAACACTGAAGCTTTCTTT.

The chain couples TRBV9 to TRBJ2-5, with 7 bases lining up with TRBD2. V trimming: 0 bases; J trimming: 2 bases; junction bases outside the gene matches: 7. Germline lookup yields CDR1 SGDLS and CDR2 YYNGEE. This CDR3 comprises 16 residues. The CDR3 here is CASSVVAGAVQETQYF. The CDR3 DNA reads as TGTGCCAGCAGCGTAGTGGCGGGAGCGGTACAAGAGACCCAGTACTTC.

This chain connects TRBV28 to TRBJ2-5; 8 bases align to TRBD1. CDR3 length: 16 amino acids. The trim removed 4 bases at V and 5 bases at J, leaving 12 bases unmatched. Germline CDR1 is MDHEN and CDR2 is SYDVKM. The chain's CDR3 is CASSSNQGALGETQYF. CDR3 in DNA: TGTGCCAGCAGTTCAAATCAGGGGGCGCTTGGGGAGACCCAGTACTTC. Complete variable domain (other parts from reference TRBV28 and TRBJ2-5): DVKVTQSSRYLVKRTGEKVFLECVQDMDHENMFWYRQDPGLGLRLIYFSYDVKMKEKGDIPEGYSVSREKKERFSLILESASTNQTSMYLCASSSNQGALGETQYFGPGTRLLVL.

The sample holds a few counts of this clone. The rearrangement joins TRBV5-4 to TRBJ2-7; 12 bases line up with TRBD2. CDR3 length: 16 amino acids. Germline trimming cut 4 bases from V and 3 bases from J; bases unmatched to any gene: 8. Per the germline V gene, CDR1 is SGHNT and CDR2 is YYREEE (reference sequence). CDR3 sequence: CASSRSGLAGFYEQYF. The CDR3 bases are TGTGCCAGCAGCAGGTCAGGACTAGCGGGGTTCTACGAGCAGTACTTC.